One and the same sample provided the 8 T cell receptor beta chains below, sequenced in a study of blood T cell repertoires in COVID-19. Produced via immunoSEQ multiplex PCR; TCRdb's table is partial and in-frame only. Here the sample spans about 49,000 clones, around 85% being singletons. The sequencing input was peripheral blood. The receptors originated from a human donor in a cohort sampled during active COVID-19.

This clone was observed once. The rearrangement joins TRBV12-3 or TRBV12-4 to TRBJ2-3, with no clear D. Trimming took 8 bases from V and 4 from J, leaving 7 bases between them. The CDR3 length is 11 residues. The CDR3 coding sequence is TGTGCCAGCTCGGTTTCAGATACGCAGTATTTT. Translating it yields CASSVSDTQYF.

The chain recombines TRBV2 with TRBJ2-7, with unresolved D. The V gene's germline CDR1 is SNHLY and CDR2 FYNNEI. The CDR3 covers 15 residues. Trimming took off 7 bases at V and 5 bases at J, with 21 bases between the two ends. The CDR3 DNA follows: TGTGCCAGCACCCGACCGGCGGCCCCTCGGAACGAGCAGTACTTC. Translation gives CASTRPAAPRNEQYF.

The chain combines TRBV6-2 or TRBV6-3 with TRBJ2-1; a weak D match, TRBD2 (5 bases). The CDR3 is made up of 16 amino acids. Trimming removed 3 bases from V and 0 bases from J, with 12 bases in between. Per germline, CDR1 MNHEY and CDR2 SVGEGT. The CDR3: CASSYVSGSSYNEQFF. The CDR3 DNA sequence: TGTGCCAGCAGTTATGTCTCGGGGAGCTCCTACAATGAGCAGTTCTTC.

The rearrangement uses TRBV15 and TRBJ2-7; 7 bases match TRBD2. V was pared by 1 base and J by 6 bases, with 15 bases of the junction left unmatched. This CDR3 is 17 amino acids long. Germline V CDR1 and CDR2: LNHNV, YYDKDF (reference sequence). The CDR3 DNA is TGTGCCACCAGCAGAGGCCGACTTGGGGAGGGCCCCAGCGAGCAGTACTTC. Its translation: CATSRGRLGEGPSEQYF.

This chain joins TRBV19 and TRBJ1-5; 12 bases agree with TRBD1. The CDR3 totals 19 residues. The V and J ends lost 3 bases and 4 bases, in that order; junction bases with no gene match: 13. Germline lookup yields CDR1 LNHDA and CDR2 SQIVND (reference sequence). CDR3 sequence: CASSIFYTGTGGWNQPQHF. In nucleotides, the CDR3 is TGTGCCAGTAGTATTTTCTACACCGGGACAGGGGGCTGGAATCAGCCCCAGCATTTT.

This clone was counted a few times. The chain employs TRBV7-3 and TRBJ1-6; tentative D call: TRBD1 (5 bases). Germline CDR1 SGHTA, CDR2 FQGTGA. The CDR3 sequence is 15 residues long. The V end was cut by 0 bases, the J end by 10 bases, with 13 bases between. The CDR3 DNA reads as TGTGCCAGCAGCTTAACGGCAGGGAAGGGCTCACCCCTCCACTTT. Its protein product is CASSLTAGKGSPLHF.

This rearrangement joins TRBV2 to TRBJ1-3, with D unresolved. The germline V gene encodes CDR1 SNHLY and CDR2 FYNNEI. Trimming took 6 bases from V and 0 from J, leaving 12 bases between them. The CDR3 extends over 15 amino acids. CDR3 bases: TGTGCCAGCAGGCAAGCGCAAATCTCTGGAAACACCATATATTTT. It codes for CASRQAQISGNTIYF.

V usage is TRBV7-9 and J usage is TRBJ2-1, with 12 nucleotides matching TRBD2. The CDR3 has 15 amino acids. Germline values: CDR1 SEHNR, CDR2 FQNEAQ (reference sequence). The V gene end was trimmed by 1 base and the J gene end by 8 bases; junction bases not matched to a gene: 3. For the CDR3, the DNA is TGTGCCAGCAGCTTAGGCCTAGCGGGAGGGTATGAGCAGTTCTTC. This gives the protein CASSLGLAGGYEQFF.